This is a list of T cell receptor beta chains from one sample in a study of cytomegalovirus exposure and HLA in healthy donors. The data were produced by immunoSEQ multiplex PCR, yet TCRdb's version contains in-frame clones alone and is incomplete. The sample consists of over 90,000 clones, approximately 71% of them appearing once. The sample taken for sequencing was PBMCs. The source of these receptors is a male donor in good health and CMV-seropositive. CDR3s include the opening cysteine and the closing phenylalanine or tryptophan. Fields, in order: J gene, D gene, V gene, clone size, CDR3 DNA, CDR3 protein. D genes are given only for firm matches. Size values are once, few and many counts, or a class for expanded clones, and some rows have none.

j_gene: TRBJ2-1
d_gene: TRBD2
v_gene: TRBV15
abundance: -
CDR3nt: TGTGCCACCAGGAAGCAGGGACTAGCGGGAAGAACCTACAATGAGCAGTTCTTC
CDR3aa: CATRKQGLAGRTYNEQFF

j_gene: TRBJ2-7
d_gene: -
v_gene: TRBV7-8
abundance: -
CDR3nt: TGTGCCAGCAGCTTAGATGGAGGGAACGAGCAGTACTTC
CDR3aa: CASSLDGGNEQYF

j_gene: TRBJ1-5
d_gene: -
v_gene: TRBV30
abundance: -
CDR3nt: TGTGCCTGGAGTGTACGGGAGAATCAGCCCCAGCATTTT
CDR3aa: CAWSVRENQPQHF

j_gene: TRBJ2-5
d_gene: -
v_gene: TRBV7-9
abundance: -
CDR3nt: TGTGCCAGCAGCCCGTGGCAGGGGAACCAAGAGACCCAGTACTTC
CDR3aa: CASSPWQGNQETQYF

j_gene: TRBJ2-1
d_gene: TRBD2
v_gene: TRBV6-1
abundance: -
CDR3nt: TGTGCCAGCAGTAGACTAGCGGGTACCTACAATGAGCAGTTCTTC
CDR3aa: CASSRLAGTYNEQFF

j_gene: TRBJ1-6
d_gene: -
v_gene: TRBV20-1
abundance: -
CDR3nt: TGCAGTGTCGAGCGGGATTCACCCCTCCACTTT
CDR3aa: CSVERDSPLHF

j_gene: TRBJ1-4
d_gene: -
v_gene: TRBV6-6
abundance: few
CDR3nt: TGTGCCAGCAATGACCGACAAAATAATGAAAAACTGTTTTTT
CDR3aa: CASNDRQNNEKLFF

j_gene: TRBJ2-1
d_gene: -
v_gene: TRBV7-9
abundance: once
CDR3nt: TGTGCCAGCAGTACGCAGGGTTTAGGGGAGCAGTTCTTC
CDR3aa: CASSTQGLGEQFF

j_gene: TRBJ2-1
d_gene: TRBD2
v_gene: TRBV9
abundance: -
CDR3nt: TGTGCCAGCAGCGTAGAACTAGCGGGAGGGAATGAGCAGTTCTTC
CDR3aa: CASSVELAGGNEQFF

j_gene: TRBJ1-4
d_gene: -
v_gene: TRBV15
abundance: -
CDR3nt: TGTGCCACCAGCGCGAAGGGGGGGACTAATGAAAAACTGTTTTTT
CDR3aa: CATSAKGGTNEKLFF

j_gene: TRBJ2-7
d_gene: -
v_gene: TRBV27
abundance: -
CDR3nt: TGTGCCAGCAGTCGCCAGGGCTCCTACGAGCAGTACTTC
CDR3aa: CASSRQGSYEQYF

j_gene: TRBJ2-1
d_gene: TRBD1
v_gene: TRBV5-1
abundance: -
CDR3nt: TGCGCCAGCAGCTCGACGAGGGGGCAGGGCTACTCCTACAATGAGCAGTTCTTC
CDR3aa: CASSSTRGQGYSYNEQFF

j_gene: TRBJ1-1
d_gene: -
v_gene: TRBV18
abundance: -
CDR3nt: TGTGCCAGCTCACCATCCGAGGGAGTCAGCACTGAAGCTTTCTTT
CDR3aa: CASSPSEGVSTEAFF

j_gene: TRBJ2-1
d_gene: -
v_gene: TRBV10-3
abundance: -
CDR3nt: TGTGCCATCAGGAGAGGGGAGGGGGTCGGCCGGGGCTCCTACAATGAGCAGTTCTTC
CDR3aa: CAIRRGEGVGRGSYNEQFF

j_gene: TRBJ2-7
d_gene: -
v_gene: TRBV27
abundance: -
CDR3nt: TGTGCCAGCAAGGTAACCCTTAGCACGGAGACCCCTATCTACGAGCAGTACTTC
CDR3aa: CASKVTLSTETPIYEQYF

j_gene: TRBJ2-7
d_gene: TRBD2
v_gene: TRBV18
abundance: -
CDR3nt: TGTGCCAGCTCACCCGAGAGACTAGCGGGAGGCGAGCAGTACTTC
CDR3aa: CASSPERLAGGEQYF

j_gene: TRBJ2-1
d_gene: TRBD2
v_gene: TRBV10-3
abundance: -
CDR3nt: TGTGCCATCAGTGAACGTGATAGCGGGCTAATGGGGTCAGAGCAGTTCTTC
CDR3aa: CAISERDSGLMGSEQFF

j_gene: TRBJ2-5
d_gene: -
v_gene: TRBV18
abundance: -
CDR3nt: TGTGCCAGCTCACCACGGCAGCAAGAGACCCAGTACTTC
CDR3aa: CASSPRQQETQYF

j_gene: TRBJ2-7
d_gene: -
v_gene: TRBV7-9
abundance: -
CDR3nt: TGTGCCAGCAGCTTAAATGTGGCCGAGCAGTACTTC
CDR3aa: CASSLNVAEQYF

j_gene: TRBJ2-2
d_gene: -
v_gene: TRBV18
abundance: -
CDR3nt: TGTGCCAGCTCACCACCGAGCTTTACCGGGGAGCTGTTTTTT
CDR3aa: CASSPPSFTGELFF

j_gene: TRBJ2-7
d_gene: -
v_gene: TRBV5-1
abundance: few
CDR3nt: TGCGCCAGCAGCTTGGCGAACCCCGGGGGCGAGCAGTACTTC
CDR3aa: CASSLANPGGEQYF

j_gene: TRBJ1-1
d_gene: -
v_gene: TRBV18
abundance: once
CDR3nt: TGTGCCAGCTCACCACCTTCGGGGAGGGCTGAAGCTTTCTTT
CDR3aa: CASSPPSGRAEAFF

j_gene: TRBJ2-1
d_gene: TRBD1
v_gene: TRBV29-1
abundance: -
CDR3nt: TGCAGCGCCTCGGACAGGTACAATGAGCAGTTCTTC
CDR3aa: CSASDRYNEQFF

j_gene: TRBJ2-1
d_gene: -
v_gene: TRBV7-3
abundance: -
CDR3nt: TGTGCCAGCAGCCTCTTTGAGCGGAGTCAGCAGTTCTTC
CDR3aa: CASSLFERSQQFF

j_gene: TRBJ2-5
d_gene: TRBD1
v_gene: TRBV29-1
abundance: -
CDR3nt: TGCAGCGGGCGACAGGGGGCAGCAGAGACCCAGTACTTC
CDR3aa: CSGRQGAAETQYF

j_gene: TRBJ2-5
d_gene: TRBD2
v_gene: TRBV6-6
abundance: once
CDR3nt: TGTGCCAGCAGGCCGACTAGCGGACAAGAGACCCAGTACTTC
CDR3aa: CASRPTSGQETQYF

j_gene: TRBJ2-7
d_gene: -
v_gene: TRBV11-2
abundance: once
CDR3nt: TGTGCCAGCAGCTTGAGACCGTACTACGAGCAGTACTTC
CDR3aa: CASSLRPYYEQYF

j_gene: TRBJ2-3
d_gene: -
v_gene: TRBV7-6
abundance: -
CDR3nt: TGTGCCAGCAGCTTTAAGGGGGCAGATACGCAGTATTTT
CDR3aa: CASSFKGADTQYF

j_gene: TRBJ2-1
d_gene: TRBD2
v_gene: TRBV5-1
abundance: -
CDR3nt: TGCGCCAGCAGCTTCAGCCTTTTTGGACTAGCATCCAATGAGCAGTTCTTC
CDR3aa: CASSFSLFGLASNEQFF

j_gene: TRBJ2-7
d_gene: TRBD2
v_gene: TRBV29-1
abundance: -
CDR3nt: TGCAGCGTGTTAGCGGGAGGGCCGTACGAGCAGTACTTC
CDR3aa: CSVLAGGPYEQYF

j_gene: TRBJ1-1
d_gene: -
v_gene: TRBV7-2
abundance: -
CDR3nt: TGTGCCAGCAGCTTGGAGCGAGGAAACACTGAAGCTTTCTTT
CDR3aa: CASSLERGNTEAFF

j_gene: TRBJ2-1
d_gene: -
v_gene: TRBV6-6
abundance: -
CDR3nt: TGTGCCAGCAGCCCGGACTGGGGCAATGAGCAGTTCTTC
CDR3aa: CASSPDWGNEQFF

j_gene: TRBJ2-7
d_gene: -
v_gene: TRBV4-1
abundance: -
CDR3nt: TGCGCCAGCAGCGAGTCCAGGGAACCCTTC
CDR3aa: CASSESREPF

j_gene: TRBJ2-3
d_gene: -
v_gene: TRBV5-1
abundance: once
CDR3nt: TGCGCCAGCAGCTTGGGTGGAGGGTGGTCAGATACGCAGTATTTT
CDR3aa: CASSLGGGWSDTQYF

j_gene: TRBJ1-5
d_gene: -
v_gene: TRBV28
abundance: few
CDR3nt: TGTGCCAGCAGCCACGGGGGTACTGCTCAGCCCCAGCATTTT
CDR3aa: CASSHGGTAQPQHF

j_gene: TRBJ2-3
d_gene: -
v_gene: TRBV9
abundance: -
CDR3nt: TGTGCCAGCAGCGTAGTAGGGGTAGCGGTTACAGATACGCAGTATTTT
CDR3aa: CASSVVGVAVTDTQYF

j_gene: TRBJ2-7
d_gene: TRBD1
v_gene: TRBV29-1
abundance: -
CDR3nt: TGCAGCGCTACGGGACAGTACTACGAGCAGTACTTC
CDR3aa: CSATGQYYEQYF

j_gene: TRBJ1-5
d_gene: -
v_gene: TRBV10-3
abundance: -
CDR3nt: TGTGCCATCAGTGAGTCTTCCCCGACAGTCTATAGCAATCAGCCCCAGCATTTT
CDR3aa: CAISESSPTVYSNQPQHF

j_gene: TRBJ2-7
d_gene: -
v_gene: TRBV9
abundance: -
CDR3nt: TGTGCCAGCAGCGTAGGAAGTACTCCCTACGAGCAGTACTTC
CDR3aa: CASSVGSTPYEQYF

j_gene: TRBJ1-2
d_gene: TRBD1
v_gene: TRBV5-1
abundance: few
CDR3nt: TGCGCCAGCAGCTCGACAGGGGGATATGGCTACACCTTC
CDR3aa: CASSSTGGYGYTF

j_gene: TRBJ1-2
d_gene: TRBD1
v_gene: TRBV6-5
abundance: few
CDR3nt: TGTGCCAGCACCTTAAAACCCGGACAGGGCTATGGCTACACCTTC
CDR3aa: CASTLKPGQGYGYTF

j_gene: TRBJ2-7
d_gene: TRBD1
v_gene: TRBV2
abundance: -
CDR3nt: TGTGCCAGCAGTGACGAGGGACAGGGCTACGAGCAGTACTTC
CDR3aa: CASSDEGQGYEQYF

j_gene: TRBJ1-5
d_gene: -
v_gene: TRBV18
abundance: -
CDR3nt: TGTGCCAGCTCACCAGCGGTTGGGCAGCCCCAGCATTTT
CDR3aa: CASSPAVGQPQHF

j_gene: TRBJ1-1
d_gene: -
v_gene: TRBV6-5
abundance: -
CDR3nt: TGTGCCAGCAGTATCACAGGGTTGAACACTGAAGCTTTCTTT
CDR3aa: CASSITGLNTEAFF

j_gene: TRBJ2-3
d_gene: -
v_gene: TRBV2
abundance: -
CDR3nt: TGTGCCAGCAGCTTCGGGACTTTTAGCACAGATACGCAGTATTTT
CDR3aa: CASSFGTFSTDTQYF

j_gene: TRBJ1-6
d_gene: TRBD1
v_gene: TRBV4-3
abundance: -
CDR3nt: TGCGCCAGCAACTCCGGGACAGCCTATAATTCACCCCTCCACTTT
CDR3aa: CASNSGTAYNSPLHF

j_gene: TRBJ2-7
d_gene: TRBD1
v_gene: TRBV5-5
abundance: once
CDR3nt: TGTGCCAGCAGCCACCTCCGTCAGGGGGTCGAGCAGTACTTC
CDR3aa: CASSHLRQGVEQYF

j_gene: TRBJ2-7
d_gene: -
v_gene: TRBV7-9
abundance: -
CDR3nt: TGTTCCAGCAGCTTATTACCGGGACTCCCCAGCTCCTACGAGCAGTACTTC
CDR3aa: CSSSLLPGLPSSYEQYF

j_gene: TRBJ1-1
d_gene: TRBD1
v_gene: TRBV5-1
abundance: -
CDR3nt: TGCGCCAGCAGCTCCGGGACAGGGAACACTGAAGCTTTCTTT
CDR3aa: CASSSGTGNTEAFF

j_gene: TRBJ1-1
d_gene: -
v_gene: TRBV6-1
abundance: -
CDR3nt: TGTGCCAGCAGACGCATAGGGGGCACTGAAGCTTTCTTT
CDR3aa: CASRRIGGTEAFF

j_gene: TRBJ2-2
d_gene: -
v_gene: TRBV6-1
abundance: -
CDR3nt: TGTGCCACACAGGTATATGCGAACACCGGGGAGCTGTTTTTT
CDR3aa: CATQVYANTGELFF